This T cell receptor (beta chain) was recovered during a study of beta chain features in type 1 diabetes (dated by TCRdb to the late 2010s). For context, the study as a whole: No differences in mean age, gender distribution, total cell number or subset yield were found between patients and healthy donors. A total of some 100,000,000 sorted cells were examined across all samples, and a strong correlation was observed between cell number per subset and RNA yield. The study compared TCRB repertoires of sorted circulating CD4+ T cell subsets between recently diagnosed type 1 diabetes patients and matched healthy donors. Regulatory and stem cell-like memory subsets were isolated from only 8 patients and 8 healthy donors, whereas naive and central memory subsets came from all 28 donors. On the study overall, not on this receptor specifically: At VDJ recombination sites, patients with type 1 diabetes made fewer insertions and deleted more nucleotides, a pattern implying thymic rearrangement abnormalities. Because the HLA sub-analyses included only small numbers of individuals, any influence of HLA type on TCRB rearrangement was left unresolved. The naive, central memory and regulatory TCRB repertoires appeared to resemble one another more closely among patients than among healthy donors. Shorter templates might have been favored by PCR, but patient and control samples were amplified and corrected together, so both groups would have been affected equally by any skew. Because cDNA was sequenced instead of genomic DNA, highly expressing activated cells could be over-represented, though the groups showed no difference in activation or CD3 levels. In all four CD4+ subsets, TCRB CDR3 length was moderately but significantly shorter in type 1 diabetes patients.

Each donor gave one peripheral blood draw, averaging around 120 mL, which was collected into heparinised tubes. Naive, central memory, regulatory and stem cell-like memory CD4+ T cells were sorted on a BD FACSAria II using a panel including CD45RO, CCR7, CD25, CD127, CD95 and CD27. A purity above 95% was achieved for all sorted populations. PBMCs were separated immediately by Lymphoprep density gradient centrifugation and were stained directly, without being cultured. So that batch effects would be minimized, each experiment stained and sorted samples in pairs, pairing one healthy donor with one patient. Comments on this clone: Its antigen is not yet known. No base qualities exist here, and no much larger clone lies one base off it.

A distance of 9 bases separates the germline ends of V and J, which lose 5 bases and 4 bases respectively. Looking up the germline V gene yields CDR1 SGHAT and CDR2 FQNNGV. There are 12 amino acids in the CDR3, from cysteine to phenylalanine inclusive. CDR3 DNA only is kept here, 36 bases in frame from base 1. The entire amount of isolated RNA was reverse transcribed using the High Capacity cDNA Reverse Transcription Kit, so the sequenced TCRB transcripts were expressed ones. Deep immunoSEQ sequencing was performed on naive, central memory and regulatory T cell samples, with an average of roughly 3.6 million total reads per sample. Sorted cells were lysed in RLT buffer, and RNA was extracted using DNase-treated RNeasy Micro or Mini kits according to cell number. To prevent cross-contamination, each cell subset was processed individually, whereas patient and healthy donor samples were processed jointly. The immunoSEQ multiplex PCR was used to amplify TCRB sequences from cDNA, generating 87-bp fragments that spanned the CDR3 region. Sequencing of the amplicons was done on the Illumina HiSeq platform. As for how the authors treated the data: PCR bias was corrected computationally using synthetic template baselines, and reads within Hamming distance 2 were collapsed, with unmergeable singletons discarded. Reads were aligned against IMGT so that V, D and J genes, CDR3 length and insertions or deletions at six rearrangement sites could be assigned. Clonotype counts were normalized to sorted cell number within each subset before computing true diversity and Gini coefficients with the tcR R package. The overlap coefficient, calculated on TCRB nucleotide sequences, was used to quantify repertoire sharing. As stored in TCRdb, this immuneACCESS dataset retains in-frame rearrangements with V and J assigned. A fraction of the clones does not appear; measured against another copy, unresolved V genes explain less than half of the discrepancy, and the remainder lacks a known reason. From that table come the V and J calls and clone size; the DNA was used to work out D and trimming. The sample table contains around 300,000 clones; only one count was recorded for about 8% of them. The top ten clonotypes cover roughly 0.94% of the sample.

This TCR came from a woman between 18 and 30 years old in good health. This chain joins TRBV11-2 to TRBJ2-7; the D gene assignment is ambiguous. The material sequenced was central memory CD4+ T cells from blood. The nucleotide sequence is given as TGTGCCAGCAGCGAGAGACCGTACGAGCAGTACTTC. This encodes CASSERPYEQYF.